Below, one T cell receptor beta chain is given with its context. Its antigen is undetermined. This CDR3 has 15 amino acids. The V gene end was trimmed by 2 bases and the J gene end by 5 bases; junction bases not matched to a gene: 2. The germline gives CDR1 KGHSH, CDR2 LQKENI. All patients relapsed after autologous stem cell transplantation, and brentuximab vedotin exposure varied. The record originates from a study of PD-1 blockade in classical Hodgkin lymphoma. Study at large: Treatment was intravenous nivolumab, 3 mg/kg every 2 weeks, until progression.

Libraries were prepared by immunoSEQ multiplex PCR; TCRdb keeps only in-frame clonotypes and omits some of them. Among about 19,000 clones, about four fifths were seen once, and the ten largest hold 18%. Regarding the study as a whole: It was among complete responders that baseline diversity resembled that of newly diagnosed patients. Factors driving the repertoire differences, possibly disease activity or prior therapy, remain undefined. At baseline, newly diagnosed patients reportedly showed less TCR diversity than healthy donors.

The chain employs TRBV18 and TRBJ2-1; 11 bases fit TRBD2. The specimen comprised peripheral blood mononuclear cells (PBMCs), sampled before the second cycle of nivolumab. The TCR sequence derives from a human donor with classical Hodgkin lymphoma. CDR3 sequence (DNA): TGTGCCAGCTCACCAGCGGGACTAGCGGACAATGAGCAGTTCTTC. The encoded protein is CASSPAGLADNEQFF.